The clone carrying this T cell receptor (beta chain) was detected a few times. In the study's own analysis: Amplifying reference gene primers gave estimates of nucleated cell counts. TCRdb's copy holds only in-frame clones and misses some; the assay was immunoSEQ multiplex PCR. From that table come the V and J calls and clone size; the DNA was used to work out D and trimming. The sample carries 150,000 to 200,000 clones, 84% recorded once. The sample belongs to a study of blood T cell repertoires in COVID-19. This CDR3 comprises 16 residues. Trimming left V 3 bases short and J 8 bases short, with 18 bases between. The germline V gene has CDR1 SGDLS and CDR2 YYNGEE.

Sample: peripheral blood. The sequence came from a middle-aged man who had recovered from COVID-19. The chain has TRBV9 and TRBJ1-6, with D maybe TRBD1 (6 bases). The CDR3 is CASSGGGGVSYSPLHF. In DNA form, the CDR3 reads TGTGCCAGCAGCGGAGGGGGAGGGGTCTCCTATTCACCCCTCCACTTT.